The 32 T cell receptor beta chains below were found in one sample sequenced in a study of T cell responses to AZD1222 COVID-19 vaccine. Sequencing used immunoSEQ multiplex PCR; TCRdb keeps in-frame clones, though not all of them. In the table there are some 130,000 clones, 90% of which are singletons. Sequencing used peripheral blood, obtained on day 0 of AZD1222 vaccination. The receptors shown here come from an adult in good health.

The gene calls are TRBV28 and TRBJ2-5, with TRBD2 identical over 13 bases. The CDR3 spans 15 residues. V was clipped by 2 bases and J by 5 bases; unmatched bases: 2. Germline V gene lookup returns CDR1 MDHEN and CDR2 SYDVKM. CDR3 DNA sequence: TGTGCCAGCAGTTTAGGACTAGCGGGGGTGGAGACCCAGTACTTC. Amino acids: CASSLGLAGVETQYF.

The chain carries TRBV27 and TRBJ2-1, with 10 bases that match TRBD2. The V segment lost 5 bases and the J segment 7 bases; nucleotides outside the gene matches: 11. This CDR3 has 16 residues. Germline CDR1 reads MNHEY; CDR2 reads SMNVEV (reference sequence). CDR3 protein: CASSLSGAGGENEQFF. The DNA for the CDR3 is TGTGCCAGCAGTCTCTCGGGAGCGGGGGGGGAAAATGAGCAGTTCTTC.

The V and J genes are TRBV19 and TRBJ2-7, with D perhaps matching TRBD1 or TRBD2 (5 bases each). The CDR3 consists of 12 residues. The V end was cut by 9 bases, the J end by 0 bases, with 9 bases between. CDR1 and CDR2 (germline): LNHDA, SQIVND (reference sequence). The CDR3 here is CASGASSYEQYF. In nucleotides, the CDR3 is TGTGCCAGCGGGGCCAGCTCCTACGAGCAGTACTTC.

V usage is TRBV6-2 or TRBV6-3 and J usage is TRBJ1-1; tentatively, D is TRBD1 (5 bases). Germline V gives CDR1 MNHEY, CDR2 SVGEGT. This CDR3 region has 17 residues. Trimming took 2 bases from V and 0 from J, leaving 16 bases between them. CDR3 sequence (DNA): TGTGCCAGCAGTTACGGGGGGGGTCAAGGTCTGAACACTGAAGCTTTCTTT. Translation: CASSYGGGQGLNTEAFF.

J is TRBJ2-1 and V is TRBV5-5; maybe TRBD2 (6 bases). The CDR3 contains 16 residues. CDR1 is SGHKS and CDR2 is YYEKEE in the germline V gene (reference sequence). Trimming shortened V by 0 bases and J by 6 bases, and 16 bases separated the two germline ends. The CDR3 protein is CASSLGGGIVLNEQFF. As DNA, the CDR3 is TGTGCCAGCAGCTTGGGGGGCGGGATAGTTCTCAATGAGCAGTTCTTC.

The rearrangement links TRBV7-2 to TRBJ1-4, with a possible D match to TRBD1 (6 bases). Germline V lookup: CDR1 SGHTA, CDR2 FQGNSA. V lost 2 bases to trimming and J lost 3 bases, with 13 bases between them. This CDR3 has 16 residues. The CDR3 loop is CASSLTPAGANEKLFF. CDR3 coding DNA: TGTGCCAGCAGCTTAACCCCGGCAGGGGCTAATGAAAAACTGTTTTTT.

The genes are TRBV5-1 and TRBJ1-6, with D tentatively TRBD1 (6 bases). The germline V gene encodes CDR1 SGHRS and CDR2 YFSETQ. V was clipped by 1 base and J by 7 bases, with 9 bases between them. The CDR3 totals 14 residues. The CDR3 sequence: CASSLTGPNSPLHF. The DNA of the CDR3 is TGCGCCAGCAGCTTGACAGGGCCAAATTCACCCCTCCACTTT. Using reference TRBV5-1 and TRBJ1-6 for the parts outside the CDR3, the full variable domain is KAGVTQTPRYLIKTRGQQVTLSCSPISGHRSVSWYQQTPGQGLQFLFEYFSETQRNKGNFPGRFSGRQFSNSRSEMNVSTLELGDSALYLCASSLTGPNSPLHFGNGTRLTVT.

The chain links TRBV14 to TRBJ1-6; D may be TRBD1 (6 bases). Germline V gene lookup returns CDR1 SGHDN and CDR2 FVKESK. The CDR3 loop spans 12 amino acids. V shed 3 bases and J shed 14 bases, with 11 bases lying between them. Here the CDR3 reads CASSHAAGALHF. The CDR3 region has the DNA TGTGCCAGCAGCCACGCTGCAGGGGCCCTCCACTTT.

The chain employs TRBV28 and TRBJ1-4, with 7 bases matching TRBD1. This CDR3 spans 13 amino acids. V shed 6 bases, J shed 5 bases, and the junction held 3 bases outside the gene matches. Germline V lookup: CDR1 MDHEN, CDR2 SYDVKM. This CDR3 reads CASSRTGNEKLFF. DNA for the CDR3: TGTGCCAGCAGCCGGACAGGCAATGAAAAACTGTTTTTT.

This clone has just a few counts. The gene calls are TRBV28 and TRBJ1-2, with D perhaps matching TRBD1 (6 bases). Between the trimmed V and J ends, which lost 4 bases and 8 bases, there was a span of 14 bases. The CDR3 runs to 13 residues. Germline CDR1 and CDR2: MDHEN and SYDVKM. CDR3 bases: TGTGCCAGCAGTTCCACAGGGTTTCGGGGCTACACCTTC. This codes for CASSSTGFRGYTF.

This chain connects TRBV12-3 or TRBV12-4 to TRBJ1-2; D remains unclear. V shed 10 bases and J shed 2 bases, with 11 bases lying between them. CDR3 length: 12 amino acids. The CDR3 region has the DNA TGTGCCAAATGGCGGCAGAACTATGGCTACACCTTC. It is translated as CAKWRQNYGYTF.

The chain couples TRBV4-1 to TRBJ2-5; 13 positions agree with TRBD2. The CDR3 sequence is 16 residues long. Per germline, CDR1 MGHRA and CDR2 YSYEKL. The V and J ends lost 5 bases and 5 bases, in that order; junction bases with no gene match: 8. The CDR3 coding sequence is TGCGCCAGCAGCGATACTAGCGGGGGGGCTCTTGAGACCCAGTACTTC. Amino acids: CASSDTSGGALETQYF.

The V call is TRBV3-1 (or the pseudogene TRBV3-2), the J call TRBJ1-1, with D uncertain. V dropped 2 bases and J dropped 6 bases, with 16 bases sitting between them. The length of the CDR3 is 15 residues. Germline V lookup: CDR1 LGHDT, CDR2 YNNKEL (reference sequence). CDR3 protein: CASSQKGRAWAEAFF. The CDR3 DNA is TGTGCCAGCAGCCAAAAGGGTCGAGCTTGGGCTGAAGCTTTCTTT.

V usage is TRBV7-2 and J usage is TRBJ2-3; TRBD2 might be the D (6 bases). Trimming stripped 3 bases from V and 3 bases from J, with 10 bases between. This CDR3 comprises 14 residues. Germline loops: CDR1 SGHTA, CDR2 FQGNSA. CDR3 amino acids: CASSLAGSTDTQYF. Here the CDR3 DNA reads TGTGCCAGCAGCTTGGCGGGGAGTACAGATACGCAGTATTTT. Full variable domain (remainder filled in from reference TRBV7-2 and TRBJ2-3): GAGVSQSPSNKVTEKGKDVELRCDPISGHTALYWYRQSLGQGLEFLIYFQGNSAPDKSGLPSDRFSAERTGGSVSTLTIQRTQQEDSAVYLCASSLAGSTDTQYFGPGTRLTVL.

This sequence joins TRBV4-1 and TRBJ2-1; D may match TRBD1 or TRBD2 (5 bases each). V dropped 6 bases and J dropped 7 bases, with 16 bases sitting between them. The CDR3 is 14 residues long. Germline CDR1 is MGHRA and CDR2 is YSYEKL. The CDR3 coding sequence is TGCGCCAGCAGGTCCTCCCGGGGCTCGAATGAGCAGTTCTTC. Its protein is CASRSSRGSNEQFF.

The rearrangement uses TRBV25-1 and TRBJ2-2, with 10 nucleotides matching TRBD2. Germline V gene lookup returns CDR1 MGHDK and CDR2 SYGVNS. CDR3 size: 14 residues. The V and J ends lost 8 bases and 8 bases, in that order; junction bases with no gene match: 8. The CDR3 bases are TGTGCCAGCGCGCAAAGCGGGGGGGCTGGGGAGCTGTTTTTT. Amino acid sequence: CASAQSGGAGELFF.

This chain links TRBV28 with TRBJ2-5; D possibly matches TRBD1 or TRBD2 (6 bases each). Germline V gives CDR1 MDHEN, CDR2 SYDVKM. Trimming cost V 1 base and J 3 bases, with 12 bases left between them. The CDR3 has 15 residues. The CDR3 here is CASSLFVGGEETQYF. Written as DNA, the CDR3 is TGTGCCAGCAGTTTATTTGTGGGGGGCGAAGAGACCCAGTACTTC.

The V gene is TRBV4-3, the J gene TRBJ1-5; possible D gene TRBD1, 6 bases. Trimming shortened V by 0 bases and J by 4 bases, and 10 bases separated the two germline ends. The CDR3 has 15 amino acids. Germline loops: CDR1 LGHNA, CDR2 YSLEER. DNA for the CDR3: TGCGCCAGCAGCCAAGATCGCACAGGGAATCAGCCCCAGCATTTT. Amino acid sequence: CASSQDRTGNQPQHF.

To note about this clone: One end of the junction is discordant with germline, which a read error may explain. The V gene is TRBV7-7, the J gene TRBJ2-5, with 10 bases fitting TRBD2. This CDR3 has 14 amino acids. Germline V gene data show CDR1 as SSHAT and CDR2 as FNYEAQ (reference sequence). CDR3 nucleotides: TGTGCTAGCAGCTTAGCGGGGGGACGGGAGACCCAGTACTTC. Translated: CASSLAGGRETQYF.

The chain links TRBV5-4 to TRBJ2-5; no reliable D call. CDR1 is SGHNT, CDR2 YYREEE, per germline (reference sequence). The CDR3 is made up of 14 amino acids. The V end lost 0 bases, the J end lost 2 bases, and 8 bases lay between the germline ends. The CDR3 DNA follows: TGTGCCAGCAGCTTGGCAGGCAGGCAAGAGACCCAGTACTTC. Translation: CASSLAGRQETQYF. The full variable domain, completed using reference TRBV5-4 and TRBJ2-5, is ETGVTQSPTHLIKTRGQQVTLRCSSQSGHNTVSWYQQALGQGPQFIFQYYREEENGRGNFPPRFSGLQFPNYSSELNVNALELDDSALYLCASSLAGRQETQYFGPGTRLLVL.

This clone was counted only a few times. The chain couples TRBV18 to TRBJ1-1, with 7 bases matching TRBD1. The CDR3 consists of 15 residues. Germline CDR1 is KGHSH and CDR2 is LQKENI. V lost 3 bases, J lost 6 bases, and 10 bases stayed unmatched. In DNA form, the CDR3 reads TGTGCCAGCTCACCCCAAGACAGGGCTTTCGCTGAAGCTTTCTTT. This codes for CASSPQDRAFAEAFF.

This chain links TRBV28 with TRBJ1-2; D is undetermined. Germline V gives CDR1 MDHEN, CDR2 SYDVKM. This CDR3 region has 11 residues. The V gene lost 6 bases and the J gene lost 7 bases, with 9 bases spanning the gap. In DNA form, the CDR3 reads TGTGCCAGCAGCCGATCTCCTGGCTACACCTTC. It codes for CASSRSPGYTF.

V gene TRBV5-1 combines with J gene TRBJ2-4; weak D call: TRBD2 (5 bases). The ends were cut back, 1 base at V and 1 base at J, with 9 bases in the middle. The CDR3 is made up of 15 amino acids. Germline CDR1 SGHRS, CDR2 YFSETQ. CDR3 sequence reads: CASSLPGMAKNIQYF. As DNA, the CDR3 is TGCGCCAGCAGCTTGCCGGGGATGGCCAAAAACATTCAGTACTTC.

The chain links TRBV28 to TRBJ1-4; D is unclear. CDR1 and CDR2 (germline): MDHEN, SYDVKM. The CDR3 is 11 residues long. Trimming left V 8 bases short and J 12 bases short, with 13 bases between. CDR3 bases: TGTGCCAGCCGCGACGGTGTCGAACTGTTTTTT. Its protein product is CASRDGVELFF.

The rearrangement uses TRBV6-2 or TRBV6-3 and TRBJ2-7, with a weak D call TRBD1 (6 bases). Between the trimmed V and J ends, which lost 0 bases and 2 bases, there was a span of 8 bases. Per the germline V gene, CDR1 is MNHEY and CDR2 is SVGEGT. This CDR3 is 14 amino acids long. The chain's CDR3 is CASSYSNRAYEQYF. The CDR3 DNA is TGTGCCAGCAGTTACTCTAACAGGGCCTACGAGCAGTACTTC.

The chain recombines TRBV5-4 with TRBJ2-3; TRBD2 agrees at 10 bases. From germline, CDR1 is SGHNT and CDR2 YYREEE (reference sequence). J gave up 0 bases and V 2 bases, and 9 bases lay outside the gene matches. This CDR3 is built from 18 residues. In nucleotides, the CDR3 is TGTGCCAGCAGCTTCGAGATAGCGGGGGGCGCTAGCACAGATACGCAGTATTTT. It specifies CASSFEIAGGASTDTQYF.

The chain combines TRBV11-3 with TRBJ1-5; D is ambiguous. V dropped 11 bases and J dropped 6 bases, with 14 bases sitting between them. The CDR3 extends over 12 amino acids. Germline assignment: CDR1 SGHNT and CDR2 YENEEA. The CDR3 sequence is CAGEKVGQPQHF. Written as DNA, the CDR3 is TGTGCCGGAGAGAAGGTTGGTCAGCCCCAGCATTTT.

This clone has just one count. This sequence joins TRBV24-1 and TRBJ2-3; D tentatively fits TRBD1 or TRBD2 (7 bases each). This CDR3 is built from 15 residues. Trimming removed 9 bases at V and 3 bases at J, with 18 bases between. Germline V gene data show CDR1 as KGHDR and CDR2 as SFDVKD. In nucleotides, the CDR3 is TGTGCCACCGGGGAGGGGGCGGGTTGGACAGATACGCAGTATTTT. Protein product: CATGEGAGWTDTQYF.

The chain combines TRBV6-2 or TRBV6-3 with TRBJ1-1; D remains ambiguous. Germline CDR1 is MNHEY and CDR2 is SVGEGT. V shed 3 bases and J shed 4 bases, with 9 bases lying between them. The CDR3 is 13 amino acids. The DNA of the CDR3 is TGTGCCAGCAGTTATGTGACGACCACTGAAGCTTTCTTT. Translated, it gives CASSYVTTTEAFF.

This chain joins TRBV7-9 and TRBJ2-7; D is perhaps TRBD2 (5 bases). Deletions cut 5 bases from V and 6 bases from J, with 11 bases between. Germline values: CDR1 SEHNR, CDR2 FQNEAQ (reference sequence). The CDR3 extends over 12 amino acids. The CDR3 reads CASSLLGGEQYF. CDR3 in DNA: TGTGCCAGCAGCCTACTAGGTGGCGAGCAGTACTTC.

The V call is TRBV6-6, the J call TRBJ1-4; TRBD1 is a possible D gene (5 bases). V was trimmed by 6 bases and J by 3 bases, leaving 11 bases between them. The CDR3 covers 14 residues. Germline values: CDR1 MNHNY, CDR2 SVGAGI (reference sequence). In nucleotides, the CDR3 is TGTGCCAGCAGCGTCGGGGGTCCTAATGAAAAACTGTTTTTT. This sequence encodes CASSVGGPNEKLFF.

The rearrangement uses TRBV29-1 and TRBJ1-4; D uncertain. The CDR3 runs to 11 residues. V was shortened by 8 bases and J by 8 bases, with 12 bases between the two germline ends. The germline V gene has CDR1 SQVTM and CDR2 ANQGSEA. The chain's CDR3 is CSLKSGEKLFF. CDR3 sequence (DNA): TGCAGCCTCAAATCGGGGGAAAAACTGTTTTTT.